The text below deals with one TCR beta chain. Its antigen is not known. The CDR3 runs 13 residues. Trimming took 7 bases from V and 3 from J, leaving 12 bases between them. Germline V gene sequence: CDR1 MNHEY, CDR2 SMNVEV (reference sequence). Profiled with immunoSEQ multiplex PCR; TCRdb holds only in-frame clones, not every one. The table lists some 70,000 clones, about 92% of them singletons. This record belongs to a study of T cell clones after liver transplantation. In the study overall: Draws occurred before transplant, before withdrawal, and after complete or failed withdrawal.

General study findings and limits: These preliminary findings come from unstandardized post-transplant sampling times.

The material was CD4+ T cells from blood, obtained before liver transplant. This sequence originates from a human donor who received a liver transplant. The V call is TRBV27, the J call TRBJ1-1; tentatively, D is TRBD1 (5 bases). The CDR3 sequence is CASTWGGYTEAFF. Written as DNA, the CDR3 is TGTGCCAGCACCTGGGGGGGGTACACTGAAGCTTTCTTT.